This TCR beta chain was recorded in a study of shared clonotypes between healthy human individuals. On the study more broadly: The plates for each donor numbered three CD4 naive, three CD4 memory, two CD8 naive and one CD8 memory.

Study-wide findings and caveats: Estimated richness was generally greater in naive than memory subsets. It was observed that roughly 5.4% of naive CD4 clonotypes were shared across a handful of donors.

CD8 cells regarded as naive lacked CD45RO, were positively chosen for CCR7, and omitted terminally differentiated effector memory CD45RA+ cells. Germline V gene lookup returns CDR1 MGHRA and CDR2 YSYEKL. V lost 0 bases and J 5 bases, leaving 13 bases between the germline ends. This CDR3 spans 15 amino acids. In the case of this clone: Antigen unknown.

Assay used: immunoSEQ multiplex PCR; TCRdb lists only in-frame clones, some missing. This sample has over 2 million clones; about 95% occur once, and the top ten carry about 1.1%. This clonotype was sampled from a man aged 18 to 30 in good health. This chain joins TRBV4-1 and TRBJ2-5; possibly TRBD2 for D (6 bases). Sequencing input: naive CD8+ T cells sorted from blood. The chain's CDR3 is CASSQDRGGWETQYF. DNA for the CDR3: TGCGCCAGCAGCCAAGACCGAGGAGGGTGGGAGACCCAGTACTTC.